The next 21 T cell receptor beta chains were all read from a single sample in a study of blood T cell repertoires in COVID-19. Sequencing used immunoSEQ multiplex PCR; TCRdb keeps in-frame clones, though not all of them. This sample yields over 90,000 clones, of which roughly 92% are seen a single time; more than 1.5% belongs to the top ten. Sequenced input: peripheral blood. All receptors come from a woman aged 45-59 years with COVID-19, enrolled during active disease.

The rearrangement uses TRBV6-2 or TRBV6-3 and TRBJ2-7; 11 nucleotides line up with TRBD1. Germline-derived CDR1 and CDR2 are MNHEY and SVGEGT. CDR3 length equals 15 residues. J lost 9 bases, V lost 4 bases, and 11 bases had no gene match. CDR3 DNA sequence: TGTGCCAGCAGTTTTTCCGGGACAGGGGGATTCCGGCAGTACTTC. Protein product: CASSFSGTGGFRQYF.

This clone showed up just once. The chain carries TRBV6-5 and TRBJ1-2; D unresolved. In germline, CDR1 is MNHEY, CDR2 SVGAGI. This CDR3 spans 12 amino acids. The V end lost 4 bases, the J end lost 4 bases, and 7 bases lay between the germline ends. DNA for the CDR3: TGTGCCAGCAGTTGGGCAGCCTATGGCTACACCTTC. Translation gives CASSWAAYGYTF.

The V gene is TRBV27, the J gene TRBJ1-1; no definite D call. This CDR3 has 17 residues. CDR1 and CDR2 from the germline V gene are MNHEY and SMNVEV (reference sequence). The germline V and J ends were trimmed by 5 bases and 1 base, with 20 bases remaining between them. CDR3 in DNA: TGTGCCAGCAGTCCCGCGGGTTGGAACGAAGGGAACACTGAAGCTTTCTTT. Protein: CASSPAGWNEGNTEAFF.

The chain uses TRBV5-1 and TRBJ1-1, with 7 bases aligning to TRBD1. The germline gives CDR1 SGHRS, CDR2 YFSETQ. The CDR3 has 13 amino acids. The V segment lost 4 bases and the J segment 8 bases; nucleotides outside the gene matches: 8. Here the CDR3 reads CASSSPTGYEAFF. The CDR3 nucleotides read TGCGCCAGCAGCAGCCCGACAGGGTACGAAGCTTTCTTT.

The CDR3 is CASSRVGLAGYKETQYF. The CDR3 DNA sequence: TGTGCCAGCAGTCGCGTAGGACTAGCGGGGTATAAAGAGACCCAGTACTTC. This rearrangement joins TRBV6-6 to TRBJ2-5, with 12 bases fitting TRBD2. This CDR3 is built from 17 residues. Germline CDR1 reads MNHNY; CDR2 reads SVGAGI (reference sequence). V lost 5 bases to trimming and J lost 3 bases; unmatched junction nucleotides: 10.

V is TRBV18 and J is TRBJ1-3; the D gene is possibly TRBD1 (5 bases). Per the germline V gene, CDR1 is KGHSH and CDR2 is LQKENI. The CDR3 spans 15 residues. V was shortened by 4 bases and J by 0 bases, with 10 bases between the two germline ends. The DNA of the CDR3 is TGTGCCAGCTCACTCGGACACCCCTCTGGAAACACCATATATTTT. This codes for CASSLGHPSGNTIYF.

The chain has TRBV9 and TRBJ1-1; D is possibly TRBD1 (6 bases). Germline V gene data show CDR1 as SGDLS and CDR2 as YYNGEE. The length of the CDR3 is 14 residues. V lost 4 bases and J 6 bases, leaving 16 bases between the germline ends. The CDR3 DNA reads TGTGCCAGCAGCCCTAGACAGGATTACGCTGAAGCTTTCTTT. Encoded protein: CASSPRQDYAEAFF.

The chain has TRBV7-9 and TRBJ2-1, with TRBD2 identical over 7 bases. The germline CDR1 and CDR2 sequences are SEHNR and FQNEAQ (reference sequence). The V segment lost 4 bases and the J segment 10 bases; nucleotides outside the gene matches: 4. The CDR3 contains 12 residues. The CDR3 reads CASSSGGGEQFF. CDR3 sequence (DNA): TGTGCCAGCAGCTCTGGGGGGGGAGAGCAGTTCTTC.

The genes are TRBV27 and TRBJ2-7, with TRBD1 matching over 9 bases. Germline V CDR1 and CDR2: MNHEY, SMNVEV (reference sequence). CDR3 length equals 14 residues. J lost 6 bases, V lost 6 bases, and 9 bases had no gene match. CDR3: CASRGTGNLGEQYV. In nucleotides, the CDR3 is TGTGCCAGCAGAGGGACAGGGAACCTCGGCGAGCAGTACGTC.

The V call is TRBV20-1, the J call TRBJ1-1; D may be TRBD1 (5 bases). CDR1 is DFQATT, CDR2 SNEGSKA, per germline (reference sequence). The CDR3 contains 11 residues. In DNA form, the CDR3 reads TGCGGCTACAGGTGGGGAACTGAAGCTTTCTTT. It translates to CGYRWGTEAFF.

This rearrangement joins TRBV30 to TRBJ1-2; no definite D call. V lost 0 bases, J lost 4 bases, and 9 bases lay in between. The CDR3 consists of 13 residues. Looked up from germline, CDR1 is GTSNPN and CDR2 is SVGIG (reference sequence). The CDR3 DNA is TGTGCCTGGAGTGTTGGACTCCCCTATGGCTACACCTTC. It encodes CAWSVGLPYGYTF.

The chain combines TRBV21-1 with TRBJ1-6; the table's D call, TRBD1, has no DNA check behind it. TRBV21-1 is annotated as a pseudogene. This CDR3 comprises 18 residues. CDR3 sequence (DNA): TGTGCCAGCAGCAAAGAGTCTCCGGGACAGGGGGCTCAGTCACCCCTCCACTTT. Translation: CASSKESPGQGAQSPLHF.

The V call is TRBV11-3, the J call TRBJ2-7, with 11 nucleotides matching TRBD2. The J segment lost 3 bases and the V segment lost 3 bases, leaving 16 bases of the junction unmatched. The CDR3 runs 19 residues. The V gene's germline CDR1 is SGHNT and CDR2 YENEEA. The CDR3, as DNA: TGTGCCAGCAGCTTTTCCTTCCCCCCACTAGCGGGGGACGGCTACGAGCAGTACTTC. It specifies CASSFSFPPLAGDGYEQYF.

The chain carries TRBV12-3 or TRBV12-4 and TRBJ1-2, with TRBD1 as a possible D gene (6 bases). This CDR3 spans 13 amino acids. V lost 5 bases to trimming and J lost 5 bases, with 12 bases between them. For the CDR3, the DNA is TGTGCCAGCAGTCAGGGGCACGGATATGGCTACACCTTC. As protein: CASSQGHGYGYTF.

The genes are TRBV5-1 and TRBJ1-2; D unclear. The CDR3 sequence is 15 residues long. V was pared by 4 bases and J by 6 bases, with 19 bases between. Germline CDR1 SGHRS, CDR2 YFSETQ. As DNA, the CDR3 is TGCGCCAGCAGCGTGACCCGAGGATCATTGGATGGCTACACCTTC. Translating it yields CASSVTRGSLDGYTF. Combining the CDR3 with reference TRBV5-1 and TRBJ1-2 gives the whole variable domain KAGVTQTPRYLIKTRGQQVTLSCSPISGHRSVSWYQQTPGQGLQFLFEYFSETQRNKGNFPGRFSGRQFSNSRSEMNVSTLELGDSALYLCASSVTRGSLDGYTFGSGTRLTVV.

J is TRBJ1-2 and V is TRBV19, with a possible D match to TRBD1 (5 bases). CDR3 length: 10 amino acids. Trimming took 8 bases from V and 8 from J, leaving 9 bases between them. Germline lookup yields CDR1 LNHDA and CDR2 SQIVND (reference sequence). This CDR3 reads CASGGSGYTF. Here the CDR3 DNA reads TGTGCCAGTGGGGGGAGCGGCTACACCTTC. The whole variable domain, filled in from reference TRBV19 and TRBJ1-2, reads DGGITQSPKYLFRKEGQNVTLSCEQNLNHDAMYWYRQDPGQGLRLIYYSQIVNDFQKGDIAEGYSVSREKKESFPLTVTSAQKNPTAFYLCASGGSGYTFGSGTRLTVV.

The count of this clone is one. The chain links TRBV28 to TRBJ1-5, with D possibly matching TRBD1 (6 bases). The CDR3 has 18 amino acids. V lost 8 bases and J lost 1, with 24 bases in between. The germline gives CDR1 MDHEN, CDR2 SYDVKM. The CDR3 loop is CASSYWGLQGLSNQPQHF. The CDR3 nucleotides read TGTGCCAGCTCTTATTGGGGTCTACAGGGCCTGAGCAATCAGCCCCAGCATTTT.

The genes are TRBV5-4 and TRBJ2-3; 9 bases are shared with TRBD2. The CDR3 has 18 residues. Per the germline V gene, CDR1 is SGHNT and CDR2 is YYREEE (reference sequence). V was clipped by 3 bases and J by 0 bases; unmatched bases: 11. The CDR3 here is CASSSGLAGTASTDTQYF. The CDR3 nucleotides read TGTGCCAGCAGCTCCGGGCTAGCGGGGACTGCTAGCACAGATACGCAGTATTTT.

The J gene is TRBJ2-1, the V gene TRBV14, with 7 bases lining up with TRBD2. Germline V gives CDR1 SGHDN, CDR2 FVKESK. This CDR3 comprises 13 residues. The V gene end was trimmed by 1 base and the J gene end by 8 bases; junction bases not matched to a gene: 2. The CDR3 DNA is TGTGCCAGCAGCCAAGTGGGGAGGGATGAGCAGTTCTTC. Translation gives CASSQVGRDEQFF.

This clone was recorded only once. The chain couples TRBV2 to TRBJ2-3, with TRBD1 identical over 9 bases. The CDR3 consists of 15 residues. V lost 6 bases to trimming and J lost 5 bases; unmatched junction nucleotides: 9. Germline CDR1 is SNHLY and CDR2 is FYNNEI. CDR3 loop: CASRPNRGRGDTQYF. CDR3 DNA: TGTGCCAGCAGACCTAACAGGGGGCGCGGAGATACGCAGTATTTT.

This chain links TRBV6-1 with TRBJ2-3, with 9 bases that match TRBD2. V was pared by 3 bases and J by 5 bases, with 3 bases of the junction left unmatched. Per germline, CDR1 MNHNS and CDR2 SASEGT. The CDR3 totals 14 residues. Written as DNA, the CDR3 is TGTGCCAGCAGTGATGGAGCGGGGGGAGATACGCAGTATTTT. Encoded protein: CASSDGAGGDTQYF.